A selection of T cell receptor beta chains follows, all from one sample in a study of T cell changes during pregnancy in multiple sclerosis. Repertoires were generated with immunoSEQ multiplex PCR, while TCRdb's copy carries only in-frame clones and drops some. The sample holds 73,000 or so clones, roughly nine tenths seen once. Sequencing was performed on peripheral blood, taken in the second trimester of pregnancy. The origin of the receptors is a female donor with multiple sclerosis, enrolled in a pregnancy study. Each CDR3 is given with its conserved first and last residue. The order of the fields is J gene, D gene, V gene, clone size, CDR3 protein, CDR3 DNA. The D gene is left open where the match is weak. A row's size may be missing; if present it is once, few, many or a size class.

J gene: TRBJ1-1; D gene: -; V gene: TRBV30; clone size: few; CDR3 protein: CAWSVRSEAFF; CDR3 DNA: TGTGCCTGGAGTGTACGGTCGGAAGCTTTCTTT
J gene: TRBJ2-1; D gene: -; V gene: TRBV4-3; clone size: -; CDR3 protein: CASSQVSGNEQFF; CDR3 DNA: TGCGCCAGCAGCCAAGTCAGTGGCAATGAGCAGTTCTTC
J gene: TRBJ2-5; D gene: TRBD1; V gene: TRBV5-6; clone size: -; CDR3 protein: CASSFGQGRGETQYF; CDR3 DNA: TGTGCCAGCAGCTTCGGACAGGGAAGGGGTGAGACCCAGTACTTC
J gene: TRBJ2-5; D gene: TRBD2; V gene: TRBV7-9; clone size: -; CDR3 protein: CASSLAGRGEQETQYF; CDR3 DNA: TGTGCCAGCAGCTTAGCGGGGCGGGGGGAACAAGAGACCCAGTACTTC
J gene: TRBJ1-1; D gene: TRBD1; V gene: TRBV5-4; clone size: -; CDR3 protein: CASSRAWTGDMNTEAFF; CDR3 DNA: TGTGCCAGCAGCCGAGCCTGGACAGGTGATATGAACACTGAAGCTTTCTTT
J gene: TRBJ1-2; D gene: TRBD1; V gene: TRBV29-1; clone size: once; CDR3 protein: CSVGTVYGYTF; CDR3 DNA: TGCAGCGTGGGGACAGTCTATGGCTACACCTTC
J gene: TRBJ2-3; D gene: TRBD2; V gene: TRBV4-3; clone size: -; CDR3 protein: CASSPKPSGVTDTQYF; CDR3 DNA: TGCGCCAGCAGCCCCAAGCCTAGCGGTGTCACAGATACGCAGTATTTT
J gene: TRBJ2-7; D gene: TRBD1; V gene: TRBV6-4; clone size: -; CDR3 protein: CASSDTYPGTGDFYEQYF; CDR3 DNA: TGTGCCAGCAGTGACACGTATCCCGGGACAGGGGATTTCTACGAGCAGTACTTC
J gene: TRBJ2-1; D gene: TRBD2; V gene: TRBV7-9; clone size: -; CDR3 protein: CASSSLNLAGADEQFF; CDR3 DNA: TGTGCCAGCAGCTCCCTCAATCTAGCGGGGGCCGATGAGCAGTTCTTC
J gene: TRBJ1-4; D gene: -; V gene: TRBV19; clone size: -; CDR3 protein: CASSIEGEKLFF; CDR3 DNA: TGTGCCAGTAGTATAGAGGGCGAAAAACTGTTTTTT
J gene: TRBJ2-7; D gene: TRBD1; V gene: TRBV11-3; clone size: -; CDR3 protein: CASSRGQGGDEQYF; CDR3 DNA: TGTGCCAGCAGCCGCGGACAGGGCGGCGACGAGCAGTACTTC
J gene: TRBJ2-3; D gene: -; V gene: TRBV29-1; clone size: -; CDR3 protein: CSVQGSLTDTQYF; CDR3 DNA: TGCAGCGTACAGGGATCCCTCACAGATACGCAGTATTTT
J gene: TRBJ2-2; D gene: -; V gene: TRBV7-9; clone size: -; CDR3 protein: CASSPGYTGELFF; CDR3 DNA: TGTGCCAGCAGTCCAGGGTACACCGGGGAGCTGTTTTTT
J gene: TRBJ2-5; D gene: TRBD1; V gene: TRBV5-1; clone size: once; CDR3 protein: CASSLQGPAPTQYF; CDR3 DNA: TGCGCCAGCAGCTTACAGGGGCCAGCTCCAACCCAGTACTTC
J gene: TRBJ2-1; D gene: TRBD2; V gene: TRBV19; clone size: -; CDR3 protein: CASSILAGGTPYNEQFF; CDR3 DNA: TGTGCCAGTAGTATACTAGCGGGGGGAACTCCTTACAATGAGCAGTTCTTC
J gene: TRBJ2-3; D gene: -; V gene: TRBV7-9; clone size: -; CDR3 protein: CASSPSTDTQYF; CDR3 DNA: TGTGCCAGCAGCCCTAGCACAGATACGCAGTATTTT
J gene: TRBJ1-2; D gene: TRBD1; V gene: TRBV7-2; clone size: -; CDR3 protein: CASSARQGQYGYTF; CDR3 DNA: TGTGCCAGCAGCGCTCGACAGGGGCAGTATGGCTACACCTTC
J gene: TRBJ1-2; D gene: -; V gene: TRBV5-4; clone size: -; CDR3 protein: CASSSPSQEANYGYTF; CDR3 DNA: TGTGCCAGCAGTTCTCCCAGTCAGGAGGCTAACTATGGCTACACCTTC
J gene: TRBJ2-5; D gene: -; V gene: TRBV15; clone size: -; CDR3 protein: CATSRRGQETQYF; CDR3 DNA: TGTGCCACCAGCAGACGGGGCCAAGAGACCCAGTACTTC
J gene: TRBJ2-3; D gene: TRBD1; V gene: TRBV7-3; clone size: -; CDR3 protein: CASSYTGEGTDTQYF; CDR3 DNA: TGTGCCAGCAGCTACACAGGGGAAGGCACAGATACGCAGTATTTT
J gene: TRBJ2-1; D gene: TRBD1; V gene: TRBV5-4; clone size: -; CDR3 protein: CASSAVGPRGNEQFF; CDR3 DNA: TGTGCCAGCAGCGCCGTGGGCCCCAGGGGGAATGAGCAGTTCTTC
J gene: TRBJ2-5; D gene: TRBD2; V gene: TRBV4-1; clone size: -; CDR3 protein: CASSPFLGLAGGSLETQYF; CDR3 DNA: TGCGCCAGCAGCCCCTTCCTGGGACTAGCGGGGGGGTCACTAGAGACCCAGTACTTC
J gene: TRBJ1-4; D gene: TRBD1; V gene: TRBV2; clone size: -; CDR3 protein: CASRKDRVVEKLFF; CDR3 DNA: TGTGCCAGCAGGAAGGACAGGGTAGTTGAAAAACTGTTTTTT
J gene: TRBJ1-6; D gene: -; V gene: TRBV6-5; clone size: few; CDR3 protein: CASTKLGGSPLHF; CDR3 DNA: TGTGCCAGCACCAAGTTAGGGGGTTCACCCCTCCACTTT
J gene: TRBJ2-3; D gene: -; V gene: TRBV9; clone size: -; CDR3 protein: CASSVADTQYF; CDR3 DNA: TGTGCCAGCAGCGTAGCGGATACGCAGTATTTT
J gene: TRBJ1-5; D gene: -; V gene: TRBV7-2; clone size: -; CDR3 protein: CASSLDAGGNQPQHF; CDR3 DNA: TGTGCCAGCAGCCTAGATGCAGGTGGCAATCAGCCCCAGCATTTT
J gene: TRBJ2-1; D gene: TRBD2; V gene: TRBV13; clone size: once; CDR3 protein: CASSLGDGGGYNEQFF; CDR3 DNA: TGTGCCAGCAGCTTAGGGGACGGGGGGGGATACAATGAGCAGTTCTTC
J gene: TRBJ2-7; D gene: TRBD1; V gene: TRBV4-2; clone size: -; CDR3 protein: CASSQTTGQPYEQYF; CDR3 DNA: TGTGCCAGCAGCCAGACGACGGGACAGCCCTACGAGCAGTACTTC
J gene: TRBJ2-7; D gene: -; V gene: TRBV5-5; clone size: -; CDR3 protein: CASSLGASTRFYEQYF; CDR3 DNA: TGTGCCAGCAGCTTGGGAGCCTCCACTCGGTTCTACGAGCAGTACTTC